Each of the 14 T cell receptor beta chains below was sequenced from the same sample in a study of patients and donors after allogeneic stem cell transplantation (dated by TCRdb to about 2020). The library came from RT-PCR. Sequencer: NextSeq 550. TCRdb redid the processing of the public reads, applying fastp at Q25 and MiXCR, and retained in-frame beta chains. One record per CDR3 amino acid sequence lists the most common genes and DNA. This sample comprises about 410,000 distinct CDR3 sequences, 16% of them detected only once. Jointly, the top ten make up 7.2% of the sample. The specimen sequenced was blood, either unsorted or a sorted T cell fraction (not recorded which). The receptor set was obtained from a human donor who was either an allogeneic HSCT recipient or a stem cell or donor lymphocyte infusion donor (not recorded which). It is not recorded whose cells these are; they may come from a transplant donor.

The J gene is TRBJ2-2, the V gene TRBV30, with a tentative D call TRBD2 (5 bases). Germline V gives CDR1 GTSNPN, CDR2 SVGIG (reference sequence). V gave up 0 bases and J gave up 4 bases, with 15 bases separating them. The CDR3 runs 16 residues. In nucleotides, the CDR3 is TGTGCCTGGAGTGTATCGGCTAGCTCATCCACCGGGGAGCTGTTTTTT. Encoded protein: CAWSVSASSSTGELFF.

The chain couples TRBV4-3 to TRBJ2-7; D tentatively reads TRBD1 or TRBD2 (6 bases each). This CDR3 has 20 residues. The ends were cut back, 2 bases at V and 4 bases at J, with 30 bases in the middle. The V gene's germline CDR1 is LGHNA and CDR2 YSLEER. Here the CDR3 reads CASSQKGGLFPGIYRYEQYF. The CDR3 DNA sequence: TGCGCCAGCAGCCAAAAGGGGGGTCTTTTCCCGGGAATATATAGGTACGAGCAGTACTTC.

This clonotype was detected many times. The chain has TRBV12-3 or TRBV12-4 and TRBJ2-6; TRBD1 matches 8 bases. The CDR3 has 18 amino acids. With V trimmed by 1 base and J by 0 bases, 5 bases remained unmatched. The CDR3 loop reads CASSLGDRGYSGANVLTF. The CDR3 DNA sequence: TGTGCCAGCAGTTTAGGAGACAGGGGATACTCTGGGGCCAACGTCCTGACTTTC.

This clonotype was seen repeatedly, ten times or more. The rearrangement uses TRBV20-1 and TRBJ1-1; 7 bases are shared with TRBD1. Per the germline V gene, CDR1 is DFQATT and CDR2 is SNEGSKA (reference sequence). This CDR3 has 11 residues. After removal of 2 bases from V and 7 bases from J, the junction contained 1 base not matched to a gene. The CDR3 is CSARRDSEAFF. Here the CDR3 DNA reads TGCAGTGCTAGACGGGACAGTGAAGCTTTCTTT.

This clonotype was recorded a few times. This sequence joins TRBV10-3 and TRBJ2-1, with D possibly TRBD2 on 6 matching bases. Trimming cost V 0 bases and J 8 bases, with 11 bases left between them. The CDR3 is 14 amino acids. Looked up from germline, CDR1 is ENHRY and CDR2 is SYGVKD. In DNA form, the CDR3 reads TGTGCCATCAGTGAGTCGGCGGGATCATATGAGCAGTTCTTC. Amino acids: CAISESAGSYEQFF.

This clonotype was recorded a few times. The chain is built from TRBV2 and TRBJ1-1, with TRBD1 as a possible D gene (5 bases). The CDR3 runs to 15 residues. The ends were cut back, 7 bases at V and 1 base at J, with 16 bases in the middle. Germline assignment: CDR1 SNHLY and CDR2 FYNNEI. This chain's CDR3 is CASISPSDRNTEAFF. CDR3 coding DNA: TGTGCCAGCATCTCTCCCTCAGACAGGAACACTGAAGCTTTCTTT.

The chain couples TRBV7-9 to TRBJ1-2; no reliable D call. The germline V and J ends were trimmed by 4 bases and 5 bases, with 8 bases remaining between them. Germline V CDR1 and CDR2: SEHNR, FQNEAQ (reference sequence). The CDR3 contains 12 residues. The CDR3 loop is CASSYRYYGYTF. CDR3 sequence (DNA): TGTGCCAGCAGCTATAGATATTATGGCTACACCTTC.

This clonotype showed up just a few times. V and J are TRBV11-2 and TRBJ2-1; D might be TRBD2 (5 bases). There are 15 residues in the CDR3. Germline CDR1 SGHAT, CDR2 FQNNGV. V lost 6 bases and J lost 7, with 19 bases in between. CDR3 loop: CASRTSKLDHNEQFF. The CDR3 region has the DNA TGTGCCAGCAGAACCTCGAAACTAGACCATAATGAGCAGTTCTTC.

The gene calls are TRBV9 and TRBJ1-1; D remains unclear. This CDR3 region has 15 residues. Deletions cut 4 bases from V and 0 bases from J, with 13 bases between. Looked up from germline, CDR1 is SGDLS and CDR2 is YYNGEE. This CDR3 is CASSSVIGMNTEAFF. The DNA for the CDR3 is TGTGCCAGCAGCTCCGTCATAGGGATGAACACTGAAGCTTTCTTT.

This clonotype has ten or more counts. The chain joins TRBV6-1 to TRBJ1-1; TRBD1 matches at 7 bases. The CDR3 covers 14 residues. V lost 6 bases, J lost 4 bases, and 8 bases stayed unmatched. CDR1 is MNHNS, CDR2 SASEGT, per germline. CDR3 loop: CASSFGQEGTEAFF. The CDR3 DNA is TGTGCCAGCAGCTTCGGACAGGAGGGCACTGAAGCTTTCTTT.

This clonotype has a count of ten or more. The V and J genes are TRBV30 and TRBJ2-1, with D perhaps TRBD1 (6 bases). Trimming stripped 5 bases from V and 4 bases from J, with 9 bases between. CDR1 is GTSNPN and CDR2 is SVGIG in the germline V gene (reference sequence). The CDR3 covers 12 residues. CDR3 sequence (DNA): TGTGCCTGGGTGGACAGTTACAATGAGCAGTTCTTC. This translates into CAWVDSYNEQFF.

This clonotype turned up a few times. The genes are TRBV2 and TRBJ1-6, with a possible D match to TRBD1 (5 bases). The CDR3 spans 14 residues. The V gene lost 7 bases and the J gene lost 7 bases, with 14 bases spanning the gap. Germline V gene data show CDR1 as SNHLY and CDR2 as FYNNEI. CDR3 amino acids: CASTPGLLNSPLHF. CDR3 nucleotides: TGTGCCAGCACTCCGGGACTTCTAAATTCACCCCTCCACTTT.

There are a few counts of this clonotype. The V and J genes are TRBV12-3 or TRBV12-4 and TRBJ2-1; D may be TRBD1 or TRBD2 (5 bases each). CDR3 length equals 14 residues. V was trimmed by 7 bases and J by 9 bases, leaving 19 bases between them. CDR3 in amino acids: CASTGAPQFSEQFF. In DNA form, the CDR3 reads TGTGCCAGCACCGGGGCCCCGCAATTCAGTGAGCAGTTCTTC.

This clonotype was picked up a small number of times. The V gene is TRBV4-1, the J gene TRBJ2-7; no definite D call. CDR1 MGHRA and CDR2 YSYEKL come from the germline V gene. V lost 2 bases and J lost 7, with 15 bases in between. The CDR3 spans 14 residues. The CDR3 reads CASSQPPGRREQYF. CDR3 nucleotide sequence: TGCGCCAGCAGCCAACCCCCGGGCCGGCGGGAGCAGTACTTC.